This T cell receptor (beta chain) originates from a study of cytomegalovirus exposure and HLA in healthy donors (dated by TCRdb to 2015 to 2018). In terms of the full investigation: In an earlier analysis of 587 of the donors, around 290 Gb of sequence data and 95 million to 130 million unique TCR beta sequences from about 190 million T cells were reported. Approximately 300 gigabases of sequencing data and approximately 91 million unique TCR sequences made up an early release that covered some 640 HLA-typed donors. Of the roughly 410 genotyped donors, approximately 80% were placed in the genetic ancestry cluster associated with self-reported Caucasian donors. The aim of the study was to test whether cataloging public T cell receptors could identify signatures of past pathogen exposure. The study used immunosequencing to profile the T cell repertoires of under 700 subjects and linked those repertoires to cytomegalovirus serostatus. In addition to the first cohort of about 650 subjects, a separate validation cohort of 130 or so different subjects was used. To predict cytomegalovirus infection status, the study brought together high-throughput TCR immunosequencing, statistical association of individual TCRs with disease status, and machine learning. To study patterns of TCR occurrence, a later analysis re-analyzed previously published TCR beta repertoires from around 670 donors and added high-resolution HLA genotyping. Rather than using new phenotypic data, the later analysis identified candidate immune exposures from TCR beta sequences and from how often those sequences occurred across donors. To decide whether each TCR beta V gene segment behaved as functional or pseudogenic, an earlier analysis of some 600 of the donors relied on high-throughput TCR beta sequencing. Donor age, sex, ethnicity and CMV serostatus were compiled alongside the repertoire data. Genome-wide SNP genotypes for about 65% of the 666 donors were used in a later genetic analysis, which treated that subset as a discovery cohort. Every repertoire in the discovery cohort had been generated on one and the same sequencing platform. Class I and class II HLA loci were covered by the typing at four-digit resolution. The number of donors typed differed by locus, with about 620-630 for A, B, C, DRB1 and DQB1, more than 500 for DQA1, approximately 580 for DPA1, and approximately 470 for DPB1. Because of strong linkage in the cohort, five DR-DQ haplotypes were treated as single units for association and clustering. On average, approximately 250,000 unique TCR beta nucleotide sequences were sequenced per donor among more than 350 genotyped donors of the cohort, with around 19% of those sequences being non-productive. Summary of the overall study and its limitations: Sequencing depth was assumed to be roughly uniform across donors in the presence/absence analyses, though that assumption may not hold. In the study, some 180 TCR beta chains were listed as associated with cytomegalovirus. In an earlier analysis of fewer than 750 of the donors, most TCR beta V segments were observed in productive rearrangements about 90% or about 30% of the time, broadly matching IMGT annotations. About 17 rarely observed V segments, including chromosome 9 orphons, were excluded from the earlier analysis of a few hundred of the donors because counts were too low. The classifier was reported to diagnose cytomegalovirus status with high specificity and sensitivity in both the original cohort and the validation cohort. According to a later genetic analysis, donors in an Asian-associated ancestry cluster had fewer N-insertions in productive TCRs than the approximately 710-donor mean. A later analysis associated roughly 17,000 TCR beta sequences with specific HLA alleles at a false discovery rate of 0.05. According to the authors, the approach could potentially be generalized to other disease states and immunological phenotypes. A further reported finding was that TCR beta sequences accurately predicted the HLA-A and HLA-B alleles for most subjects in the first cohort. Across donors, most TCR sequences were observed very rarely, whereas some public TCRs were present in many individuals. Strong co-occurrence of HLA alleles, especially DR and DQ, made assigning TCR associations to individual alleles difficult. In a later genetic analysis, a missense DCLRE1C variant was associated with V-gene and J-gene trimming of TCR beta chains, and the association was replicated in an independent cohort. In a later analysis, the rate of TCR association differed among HLA loci, with DRB1 alleles having the most associated TCRs and HLA-C alleles having the fewest. Linkage disequilibrium might explain the correlated functional status among segregating V segments, but an unknown experimental factor could not be ruled out. A cluster of highly shared sequence variants was judged likely to represent a technical artifact of the sequencing pipeline. Because HLA typing was unavailable for some donors at each locus, only the typed subset was used in association tests. Only TCR beta chains were sequenced in this cohort, and the absence of alpha or paired-chain data limited detectable features. In a later analysis, HLA-associated TCR beta chains showed more clonal expansion and lower generation probabilities than non-associated chains that were equally common. A later analysis reported that several top co-occurrence clusters appeared linked to parvovirus B19, influenza, CMV and Epstein-Barr virus. A later analysis found that most CMV-associated TCR beta chains appeared HLA-restricted, with HLA associations seemingly driven largely by CMV exposure. CMV serostatus was the only immune exposure information available for the cohort. In vitro tests confirmed that a few of the cytomegalovirus-associated TCR beta chains recognize cytomegalovirus antigens.

Library preparation used the immunoSEQ multiplex PCR assay. For the multiplex PCR, a mixture combining 60 forward primers for TCR Vbeta segments and 13 reverse primers for TCR Jbeta segments was used. The CDR3 region of rearranged TCR beta genes was amplified from genomic DNA with a multiplex PCR assay. The Illumina HiSeq System was used to sequence the amplified TCR beta libraries as 87-base-pair reads. The authors' analysis ran thus. A later analysis counted approximately 84 million unique TCR beta chains across the 500 to 850 repertoires, and 10 million to 11 million of these chains were shared by at least two donors. A nearest-neighbor algorithm error-corrected the raw reads and collapsed the reads into unique sequences, merging closely related sequences to remove PCR and sequencing errors. To assign V, D and J gene segments, CDR3 sequences were aligned to IMGT reference sequences. For a sequence to be retained, a match of at least six nucleotides to both a V gene segment and a J gene segment was required. Rearrangements were called productive when the CDR3 lacked stop codons and stayed in frame with V and J; all others were non-productive. CDR3 was defined according to IMGT convention as the region running from the second conserved V-encoded cysteine to the conserved J-encoded phenylalanine. Sequences without an unambiguous match to a single V gene segment were excluded from the earlier analysis of over 500 of the donors. In an earlier analysis of several hundred of the donors, V segments were called functional above 56.7% productive rearrangements and were called segregating when the between-donor standard deviation exceeded 5%. To diagnose cytomegalovirus status from the catalog of TCR beta chain sequences, a statistical classification framework was built. In a later analysis, TCR nucleotide sequences were compared against IMGT/GENE-DB human TR gene sequences so that V and J genes could be assigned. The TCRdist pipeline was used in a later analysis to assign CDR3 sequences and most-parsimonious VDJ recombination scenarios. In a later analysis, each TCR beta chain was defined by its CDR3 amino acid sequence together with its V-gene family, and reads without a unique V-gene family were excluded. To address suspected cross-contamination and a sequencing artifact, a later analysis removed under 600 highly shared, low-generation-probability nucleotide sequences. In a later analysis, a clonal expansion index was calculated for each public chain from normalized within-repertoire ranks of inferred template counts. In a later analysis, generation probabilities were computed with a VDJ recombination model fitted to out-of-frame rearrangements, and the resulting probabilities were checked against IGoR. A later analysis scored TCR-TCR, TCR-HLA and TCR-CMV co-occurrence with hypergeometric tests, applying a repertoire-size bias correction to TCR pairs. A later analysis estimated false discovery rates by permuting HLA or CMV assignments 20 times. A later analysis grouped co-occurring TCRs with DBSCAN, adding TCRdist sequence similarity when clustering within HLA-allele-positive subsets. For co-occurrence clustering, repertoires with fewer than 30,000 or more than 120,000 public chains were excluded, along with several repertoires with anomalous nucleotide sharing. TCRdb stores this immuneACCESS table with in-frame sequences only. Part of the clones is absent; in the studies checked, under half of the shortfall reflects unresolved V genes, and no reason is known for the rest. D and trimming were read from the DNA, whereas the V and J calls and clone size are those reported in that table. In this sample the table shows some 120,000 clones, approximately 8.8% of which occur a single time. 4.5% to 7% of the sample rests with the top ten.

For this clone: Its antigen is not yet known. Nothing much larger sits one base from this clone, and base qualities are not available.

In total, roughly 670 healthy bone marrow donors made up the cohort. At the time of sampling, all cohort members were nominally healthy, though unrecorded immune exposures were likely present. The donor tested CMV seronegative and was one of the 352 seronegative cohort members. Each donor provided a peripheral blood sample, and peripheral blood mononuclear cells were used for TCR beta sequencing. The Qiagen DNeasy Blood Extraction Kit was used to extract genomic DNA from the blood cell samples. The receptor comes from a man in his forties or fifties in good health and CMV-seronegative. Sample: PBMCs.

The CDR3 loop reads CASSLFGGEREVNSPLHF. The DNA reads as follows: TGTGCCAGCAGTTTATTTGGTGGAGAAAGGGAGGTCAATTCACCCCTCCACTTT. The sequence joins TRBV28 to TRBJ1-6, with no confident D gene call. CDR1 MDHEN and CDR2 SYDVKM were looked up in the germline V gene. Spanning cysteine to phenylalanine, the CDR3 consists of 18 amino acids. Only the CDR3 portion is preserved as DNA: 54 bases, with reading frame beginning at the first base. V and J lose 1 base and 7 bases, and a span of 20 bases separates them.